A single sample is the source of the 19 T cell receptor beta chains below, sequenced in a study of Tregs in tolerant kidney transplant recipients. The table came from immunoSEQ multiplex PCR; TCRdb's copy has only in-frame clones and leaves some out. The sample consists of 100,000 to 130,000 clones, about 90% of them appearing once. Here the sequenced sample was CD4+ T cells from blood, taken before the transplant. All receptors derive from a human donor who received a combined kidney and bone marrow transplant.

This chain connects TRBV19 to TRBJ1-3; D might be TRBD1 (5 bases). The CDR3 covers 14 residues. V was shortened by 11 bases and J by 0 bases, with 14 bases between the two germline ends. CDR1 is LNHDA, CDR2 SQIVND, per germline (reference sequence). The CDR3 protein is CAGSQVDSGNTIYF. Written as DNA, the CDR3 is TGTGCCGGCTCACAGGTAGACTCTGGAAACACCATATATTTT.

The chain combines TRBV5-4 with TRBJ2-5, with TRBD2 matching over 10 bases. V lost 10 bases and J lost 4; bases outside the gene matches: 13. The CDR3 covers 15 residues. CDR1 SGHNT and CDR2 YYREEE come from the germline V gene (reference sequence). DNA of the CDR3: TGTGCCGGGAGTAGCGGGGGGCGGAAGGGAGAGACCCAGTACTTC. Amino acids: CAGSSGGRKGETQYF. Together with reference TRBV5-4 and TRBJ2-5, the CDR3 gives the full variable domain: ETGVTQSPTHLIKTRGQQVTLRCSSQSGHNTVSWYQQALGQGPQFIFQYYREEENGRGNFPPRFSGLQFPNYSSELNVNALELDDSALYLCAGSSGGRKGETQYFGPGTRLLVL.

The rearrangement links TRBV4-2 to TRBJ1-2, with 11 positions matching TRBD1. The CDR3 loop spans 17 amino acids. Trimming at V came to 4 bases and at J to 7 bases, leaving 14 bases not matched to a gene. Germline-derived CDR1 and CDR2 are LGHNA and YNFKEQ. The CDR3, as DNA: TGTGCCAGCAGCCCTGGACAGGGGGCATTGGCTACTTCTGGCTACACCTTC. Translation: CASSPGQGALATSGYTF.

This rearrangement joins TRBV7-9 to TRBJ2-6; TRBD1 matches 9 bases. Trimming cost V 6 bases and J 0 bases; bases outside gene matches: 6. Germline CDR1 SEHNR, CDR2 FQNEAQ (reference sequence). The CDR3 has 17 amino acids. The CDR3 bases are TGTGCCAGCAGGCCGGGACAGGGAAACTCTGGGGCCAACGTCCTGACTTTC. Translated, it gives CASRPGQGNSGANVLTF.

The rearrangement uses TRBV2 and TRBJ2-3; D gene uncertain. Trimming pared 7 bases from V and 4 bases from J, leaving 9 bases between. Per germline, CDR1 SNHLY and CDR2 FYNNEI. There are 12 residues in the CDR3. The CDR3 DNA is TGTGCCAGCACTTTAGTAGCAGATACGCAGTATTTT. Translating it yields CASTLVADTQYF.

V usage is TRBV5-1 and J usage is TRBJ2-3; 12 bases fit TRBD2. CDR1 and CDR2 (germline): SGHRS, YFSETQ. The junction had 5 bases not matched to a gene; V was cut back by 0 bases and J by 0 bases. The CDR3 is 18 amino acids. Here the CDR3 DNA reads TGCGCCAGCAGCTTGGAGACTAGCGGGGGCCTTAGCACAGATACGCAGTATTTT. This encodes CASSLETSGGLSTDTQYF. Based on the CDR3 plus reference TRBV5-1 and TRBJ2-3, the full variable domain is KAGVTQTPRYLIKTRGQQVTLSCSPISGHRSVSWYQQTPGQGLQFLFEYFSETQRNKGNFPGRFSGRQFSNSRSEMNVSTLELGDSALYLCASSLETSGGLSTDTQYFGPGTRLTVL.

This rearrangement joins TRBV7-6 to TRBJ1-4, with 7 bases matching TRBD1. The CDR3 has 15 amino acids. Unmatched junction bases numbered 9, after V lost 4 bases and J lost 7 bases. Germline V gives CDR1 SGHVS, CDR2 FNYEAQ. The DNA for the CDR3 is TGTGCCAGCAGCTCGACAGGGATTTTAGGTGAAAAACTGTTTTTT. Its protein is CASSSTGILGEKLFF.

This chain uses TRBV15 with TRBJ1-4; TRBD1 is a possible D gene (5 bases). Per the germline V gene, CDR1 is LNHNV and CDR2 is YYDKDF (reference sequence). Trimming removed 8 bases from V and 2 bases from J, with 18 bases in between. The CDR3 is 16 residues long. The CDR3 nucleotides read TGTGCCACCGGGCGGGGGGGGAAAAGGACTAATGAAAAACTGTTTTTT. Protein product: CATGRGGKRTNEKLFF.

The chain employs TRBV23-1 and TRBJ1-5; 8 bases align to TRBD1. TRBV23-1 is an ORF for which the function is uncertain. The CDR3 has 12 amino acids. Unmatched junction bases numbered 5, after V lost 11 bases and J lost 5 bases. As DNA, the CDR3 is TGCGCCTTACAGGGGGTGCATCAGCCCCAGCATTTT. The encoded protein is CALQGVHQPQHF.

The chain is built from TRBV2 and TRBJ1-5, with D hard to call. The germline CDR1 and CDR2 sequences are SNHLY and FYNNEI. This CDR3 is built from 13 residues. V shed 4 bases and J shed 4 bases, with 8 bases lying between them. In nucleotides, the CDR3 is TGTGCCAGCAGTGTTGGCCCTAATCAGCCCCAGCATTTT. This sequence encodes CASSVGPNQPQHF.

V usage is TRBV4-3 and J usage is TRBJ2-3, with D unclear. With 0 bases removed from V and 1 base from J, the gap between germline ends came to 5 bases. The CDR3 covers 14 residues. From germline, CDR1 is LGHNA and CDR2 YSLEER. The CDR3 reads CASSQDSGTDTQYF. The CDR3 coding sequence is TGCGCCAGCAGCCAAGATTCCGGCACAGATACGCAGTATTTT.

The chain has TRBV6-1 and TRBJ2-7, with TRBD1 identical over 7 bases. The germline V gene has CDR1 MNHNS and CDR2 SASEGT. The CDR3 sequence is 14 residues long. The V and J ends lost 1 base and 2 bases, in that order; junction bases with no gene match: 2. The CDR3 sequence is CASSEGDRPYEQYF. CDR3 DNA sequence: TGTGCCAGCAGTGAAGGGGACAGACCCTACGAGCAGTACTTC.

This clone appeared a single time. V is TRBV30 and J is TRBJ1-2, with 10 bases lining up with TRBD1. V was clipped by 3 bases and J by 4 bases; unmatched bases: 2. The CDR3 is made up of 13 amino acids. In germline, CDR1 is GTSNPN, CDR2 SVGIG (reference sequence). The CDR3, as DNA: TGTGCCTGGAGCGACAGGGGGCGCTATGGCTACACCTTC. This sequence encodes CAWSDRGRYGYTF.

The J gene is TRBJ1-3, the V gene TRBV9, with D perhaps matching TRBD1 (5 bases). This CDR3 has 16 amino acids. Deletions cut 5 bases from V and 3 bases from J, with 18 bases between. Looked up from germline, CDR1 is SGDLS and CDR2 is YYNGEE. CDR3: CASSDFGGALGNTIYF. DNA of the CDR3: TGTGCCAGCAGTGACTTTGGTGGGGCTCTTGGAAACACCATATATTTT. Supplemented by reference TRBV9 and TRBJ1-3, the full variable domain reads DSGVTQTPKHLITATGQRVTLRCSPRSGDLSVYWYQQSLDQGLQFLIQYYNGEERAKGNILERFSAQQFPDLHSELNLSSLELGDSALYFCASSDFGGALGNTIYFGEGSWLTVV.

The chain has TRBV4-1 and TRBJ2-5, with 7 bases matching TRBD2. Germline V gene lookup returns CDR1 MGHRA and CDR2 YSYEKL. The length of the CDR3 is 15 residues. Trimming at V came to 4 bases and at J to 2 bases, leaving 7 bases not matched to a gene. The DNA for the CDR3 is TGCGCCAGCAGCCGGGAGGGACTGGTACAAGAGACCCAGTACTTC. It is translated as CASSREGLVQETQYF.

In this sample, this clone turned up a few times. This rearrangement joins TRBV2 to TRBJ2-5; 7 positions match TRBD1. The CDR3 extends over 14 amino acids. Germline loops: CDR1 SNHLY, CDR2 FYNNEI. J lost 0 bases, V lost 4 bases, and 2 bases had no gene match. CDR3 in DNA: TGTGCCAGCAGTGTGGACAGGAACCAAGAGACCCAGTACTTC. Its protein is CASSVDRNQETQYF.

Here the CDR3 DNA reads TGTGCCAGCAGTTACTCGATTCGGGGCGAGCAGTACTTC. Encoded protein: CASSYSIRGEQYF. The chain carries TRBV6-6 and TRBJ2-7, with D tentatively TRBD2 (5 bases). V gave up 0 bases and J gave up 6 bases, with 9 bases separating them. Germline CDR1 is MNHNY and CDR2 is SVGAGI (reference sequence). The CDR3 loop spans 13 amino acids.

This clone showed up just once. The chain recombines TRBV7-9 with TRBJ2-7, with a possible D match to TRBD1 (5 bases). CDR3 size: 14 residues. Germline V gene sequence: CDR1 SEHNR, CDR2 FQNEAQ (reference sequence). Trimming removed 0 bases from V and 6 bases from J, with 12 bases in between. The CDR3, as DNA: TGTGCCAGCAGCTTAGCGGCAGGGTCGGGCGAGCAGTACTTC. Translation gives CASSLAAGSGEQYF.

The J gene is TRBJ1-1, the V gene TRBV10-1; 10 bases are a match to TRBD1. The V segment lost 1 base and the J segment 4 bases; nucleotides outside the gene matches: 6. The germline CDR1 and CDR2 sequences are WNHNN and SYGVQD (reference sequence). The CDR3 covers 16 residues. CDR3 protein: CASSEFRDRGGTEAFF. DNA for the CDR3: TGCGCCAGCAGTGAGTTTCGGGACAGGGGTGGCACTGAAGCTTTCTTT.